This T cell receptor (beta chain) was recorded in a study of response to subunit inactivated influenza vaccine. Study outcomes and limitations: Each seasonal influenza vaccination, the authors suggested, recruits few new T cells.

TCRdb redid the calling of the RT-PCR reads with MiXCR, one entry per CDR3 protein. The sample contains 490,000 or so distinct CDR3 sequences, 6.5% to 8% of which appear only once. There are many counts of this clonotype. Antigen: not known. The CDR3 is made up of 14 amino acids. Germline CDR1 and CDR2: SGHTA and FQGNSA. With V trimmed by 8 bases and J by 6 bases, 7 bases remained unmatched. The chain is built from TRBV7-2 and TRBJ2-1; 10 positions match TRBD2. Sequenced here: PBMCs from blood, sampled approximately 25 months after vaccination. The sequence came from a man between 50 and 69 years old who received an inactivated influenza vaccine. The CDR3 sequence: CASVSSGGVNEQFF. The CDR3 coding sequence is TGTGCCAGCGTGTCTAGCGGGGGAGTCAATGAGCAGTTCTTC.